Sequencing of this T cell receptor beta chain was carried out in a study of PD-L1 blockade in urothelial cancer. Whole-study context: Male sex and bladder-origin urothelial cancer were recorded for about 85% of the roughly 29 patients.

V gave up 1 base and J gave up 0 bases; unmatched junction bases: 2. The CDR3 sequence is 15 residues long. Germline V lookup: CDR1 MNHNS, CDR2 SASEGT. The time point here: peripheral blood 6 weeks after treatment start. The diagnosis in patients was locally advanced or metastatic urothelial carcinoma. The assay was immunoSEQ multiplex PCR, and TCRdb's table has in-frame clones only and misses some. Among about 41,000 clones listed, 80% to 90% were seen once. The chain couples TRBV6-1 to TRBJ1-1, with 7 bases aligning to TRBD1. The specimen comprised PBMCs, sampled around atezolizumab (anti-PD-L1) treatment. This TCR was recovered from a man between 65 and 80 years old with urothelial cancer. The CDR3 nucleotides read TGTGCCAGCAGTGAAGGGACAGGATTGAACACTGAAGCTTTCTTT. Residues: CASSEGTGLNTEAFF.